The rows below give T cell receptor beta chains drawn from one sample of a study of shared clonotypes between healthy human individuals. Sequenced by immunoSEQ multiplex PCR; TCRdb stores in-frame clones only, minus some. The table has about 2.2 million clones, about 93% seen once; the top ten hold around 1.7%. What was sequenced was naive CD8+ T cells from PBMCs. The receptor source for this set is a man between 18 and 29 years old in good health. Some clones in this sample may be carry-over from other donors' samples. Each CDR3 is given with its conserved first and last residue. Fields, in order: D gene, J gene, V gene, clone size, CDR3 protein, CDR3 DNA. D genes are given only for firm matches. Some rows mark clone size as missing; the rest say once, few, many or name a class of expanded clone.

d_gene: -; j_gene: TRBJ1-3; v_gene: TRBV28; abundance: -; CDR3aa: CASSLIYSGSGNTIYF; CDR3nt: TGTGCCAGCAGTTTAATTTACAGCGGCTCTGGAAACACCATATATTTT
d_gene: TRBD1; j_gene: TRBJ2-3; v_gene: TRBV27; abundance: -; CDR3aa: CASSLSRDSLKYF; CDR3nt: TGTGCCAGCAGTTTATCGAGGGACAGCCTAAAGTATTTT
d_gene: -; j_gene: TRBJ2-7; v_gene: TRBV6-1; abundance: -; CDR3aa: CASSRSYEQYF; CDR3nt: TGTGCCAGCAGTAGAAGCTACGAGCAGTACTTC
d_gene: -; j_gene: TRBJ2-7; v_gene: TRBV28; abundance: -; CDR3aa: CASSPTSWYEQYF; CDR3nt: TGTGCCAGCAGTCCGACTAGTTGGTACGAGCAGTACTTC
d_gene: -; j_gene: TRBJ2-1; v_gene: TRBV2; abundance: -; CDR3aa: CASTLGGYNEQFF; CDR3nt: TGTGCCAGCACACTGGGGGGCTACAATGAGCAGTTCTTC
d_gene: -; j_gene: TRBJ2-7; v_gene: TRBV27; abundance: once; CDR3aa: CASSSEGKQYF; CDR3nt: TGTGCCAGCAGTTCCGAGGGAAAGCAGTACTTC
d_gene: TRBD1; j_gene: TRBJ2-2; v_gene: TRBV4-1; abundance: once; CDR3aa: CASSQSLPAGGWNTGELFF; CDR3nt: TGCGCCAGCAGCCAGTCGCTCCCGGCAGGGGGTTGGAACACCGGGGAGCTGTTTTTT
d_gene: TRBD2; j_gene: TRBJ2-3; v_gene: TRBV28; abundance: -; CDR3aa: CASRLSGSSADTQYF; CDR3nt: TGTGCCAGCAGACTCAGCGGGAGTTCTGCAGATACGCAGTATTTT
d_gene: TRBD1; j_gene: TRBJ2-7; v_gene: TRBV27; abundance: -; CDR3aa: CASSPQGNEQYF; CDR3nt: TGTGCCAGCAGTCCACAGGGGAACGAGCAGTACTTC
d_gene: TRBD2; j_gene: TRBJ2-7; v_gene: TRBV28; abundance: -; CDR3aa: CASSPHAGGPTYEQYF; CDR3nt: TGTGCCAGCAGTCCCCACGCGGGAGGACCTACCTACGAGCAGTACTTC
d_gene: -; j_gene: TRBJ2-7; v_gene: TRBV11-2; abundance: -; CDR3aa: CASSLVLGAGVDEQYF; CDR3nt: TGTGCCAGCAGCTTAGTTCTTGGAGCAGGGGTTGACGAGCAGTACTTC
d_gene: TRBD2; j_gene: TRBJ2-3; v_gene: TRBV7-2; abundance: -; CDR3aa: CASTVLAGVGDTQYF; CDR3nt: TGTGCCAGCACCGTACTAGCGGGAGTCGGCGATACGCAGTATTTT
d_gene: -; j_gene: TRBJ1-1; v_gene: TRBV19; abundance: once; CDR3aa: CASSILGDRDTEAFF; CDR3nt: TGTGCCAGTAGTATACTGGGGGACCGGGACACTGAAGCTTTCTTT
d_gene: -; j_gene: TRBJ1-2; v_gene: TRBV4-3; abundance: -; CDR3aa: CASSPNRPGGYTF; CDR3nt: TGCGCCAGCAGCCCCAACCGGCCAGGGGGCTACACCTTC
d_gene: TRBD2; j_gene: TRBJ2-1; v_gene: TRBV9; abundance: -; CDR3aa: CASSVARTSAYNEQFF; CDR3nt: TGTGCCAGCAGCGTAGCTCGTACTAGCGCCTACAATGAGCAGTTCTTC